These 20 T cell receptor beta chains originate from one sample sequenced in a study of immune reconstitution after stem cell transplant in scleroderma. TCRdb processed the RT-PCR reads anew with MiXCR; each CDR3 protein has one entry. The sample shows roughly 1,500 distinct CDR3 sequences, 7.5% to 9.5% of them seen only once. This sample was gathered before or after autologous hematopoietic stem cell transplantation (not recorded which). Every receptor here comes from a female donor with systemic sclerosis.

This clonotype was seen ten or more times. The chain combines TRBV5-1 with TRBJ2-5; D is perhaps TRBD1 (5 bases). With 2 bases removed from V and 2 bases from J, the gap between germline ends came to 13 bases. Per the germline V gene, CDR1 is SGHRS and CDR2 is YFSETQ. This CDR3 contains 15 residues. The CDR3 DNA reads TGCGCCAGCAGCTTAATAGACAGAAATCAAGAGACCCAGTACTTC. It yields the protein CASSLIDRNQETQYF.

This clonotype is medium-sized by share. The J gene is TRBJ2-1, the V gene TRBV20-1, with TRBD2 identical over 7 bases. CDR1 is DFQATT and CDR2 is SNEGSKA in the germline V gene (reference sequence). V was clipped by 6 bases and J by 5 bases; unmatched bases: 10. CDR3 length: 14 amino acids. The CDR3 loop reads CSARTGTINNEQFF. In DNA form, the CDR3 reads TGCAGTGCGAGAACCGGGACTATCAACAATGAGCAGTTCTTC.

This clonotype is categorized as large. CDR3 in amino acids: CASSKRRDNEQFF. DNA for the CDR3: TGTGCCAGCAGTAAACGAAGAGACAATGAGCAGTTCTTC. This sequence joins TRBV2 and TRBJ2-1; D is uncertain. The V gene lost 5 bases and the J gene lost 5 bases, with 10 bases spanning the gap. The CDR3 runs 13 residues. Germline CDR1 reads SNHLY; CDR2 reads FYNNEI.

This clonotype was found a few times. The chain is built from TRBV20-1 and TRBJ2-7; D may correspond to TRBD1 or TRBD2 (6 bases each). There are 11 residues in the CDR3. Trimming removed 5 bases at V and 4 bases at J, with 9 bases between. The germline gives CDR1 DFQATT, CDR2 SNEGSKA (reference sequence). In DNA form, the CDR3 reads TGCAGTGCTTGGAGGGGGTACGAGCAGTACTTC. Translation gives CSAWRGYEQYF.

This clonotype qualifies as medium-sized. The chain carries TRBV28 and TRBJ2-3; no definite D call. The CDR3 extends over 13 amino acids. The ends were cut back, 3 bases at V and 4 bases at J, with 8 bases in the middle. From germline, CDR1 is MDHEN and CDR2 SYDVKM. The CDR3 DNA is TGTGCCAGCAGTTTTCATCCGGCAGATACGCAGTATTTT. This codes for CASSFHPADTQYF.

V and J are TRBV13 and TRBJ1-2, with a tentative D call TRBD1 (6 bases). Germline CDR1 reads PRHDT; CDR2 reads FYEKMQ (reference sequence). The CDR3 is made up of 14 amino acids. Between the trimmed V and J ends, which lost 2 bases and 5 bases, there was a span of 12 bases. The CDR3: CASSLQGLRYGYTF. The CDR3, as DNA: TGTGCCAGCAGCTTACAGGGGCTCCGATATGGCTACACCTTC. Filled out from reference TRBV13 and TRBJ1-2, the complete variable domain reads AAGVIQSPRHLIKEKRETATLKCYPIPRHDTVYWYQQGPGQDPQFLISFYEKMQSDKGSIPDRFSAQQFSDYHSELNMSSLELGDSALYFCASSLQGLRYGYTFGSGTRLTVV.

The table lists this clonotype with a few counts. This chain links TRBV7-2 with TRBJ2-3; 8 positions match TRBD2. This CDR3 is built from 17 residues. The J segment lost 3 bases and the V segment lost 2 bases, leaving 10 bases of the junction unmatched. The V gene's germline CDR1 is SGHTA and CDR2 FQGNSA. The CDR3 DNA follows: TGTGCCAGCAGCTTATTTACTACGCGGGGGGCTACAGATACGCAGTATTTT. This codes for CASSLFTTRGATDTQYF.

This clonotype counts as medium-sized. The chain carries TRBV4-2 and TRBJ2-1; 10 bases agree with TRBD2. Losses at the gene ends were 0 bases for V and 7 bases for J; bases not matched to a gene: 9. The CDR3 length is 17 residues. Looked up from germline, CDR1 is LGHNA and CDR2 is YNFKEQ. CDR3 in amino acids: CASSQDPRTSGRNEQFF. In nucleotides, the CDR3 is TGTGCCAGCAGCCAAGATCCAAGGACTAGCGGAAGGAATGAGCAGTTCTTC.

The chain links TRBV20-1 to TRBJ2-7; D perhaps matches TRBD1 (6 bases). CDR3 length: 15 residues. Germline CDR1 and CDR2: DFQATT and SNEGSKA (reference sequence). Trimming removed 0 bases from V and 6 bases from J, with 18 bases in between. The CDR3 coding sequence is TGCAGTGCTAGAGACTTCGGGTTGCCAGGGGCCGAGCAGTACTTC. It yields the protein CSARDFGLPGAEQYF.

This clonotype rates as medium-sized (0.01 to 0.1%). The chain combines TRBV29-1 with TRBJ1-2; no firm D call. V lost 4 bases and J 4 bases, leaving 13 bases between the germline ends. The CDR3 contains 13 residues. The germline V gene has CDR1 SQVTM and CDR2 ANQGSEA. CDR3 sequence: CSVAPGSIYGYTF. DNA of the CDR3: TGCAGCGTTGCGCCGGGCTCTATCTATGGCTACACCTTC.

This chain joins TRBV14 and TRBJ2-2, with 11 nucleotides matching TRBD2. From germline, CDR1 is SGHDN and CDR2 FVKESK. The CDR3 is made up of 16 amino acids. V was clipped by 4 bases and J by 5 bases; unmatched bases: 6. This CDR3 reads CASSPLAGAPTGELFF. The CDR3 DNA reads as TGTGCCAGCAGCCCACTAGCGGGGGCACCAACCGGGGAGCTGTTTTTT.

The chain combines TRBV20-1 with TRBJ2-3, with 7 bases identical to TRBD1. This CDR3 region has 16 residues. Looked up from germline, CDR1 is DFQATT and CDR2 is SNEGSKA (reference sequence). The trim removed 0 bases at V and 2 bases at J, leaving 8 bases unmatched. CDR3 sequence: CSARDQDTGDTDTQYF. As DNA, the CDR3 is TGCAGTGCTAGAGATCAAGATACAGGGGACACAGATACGCAGTATTTT.

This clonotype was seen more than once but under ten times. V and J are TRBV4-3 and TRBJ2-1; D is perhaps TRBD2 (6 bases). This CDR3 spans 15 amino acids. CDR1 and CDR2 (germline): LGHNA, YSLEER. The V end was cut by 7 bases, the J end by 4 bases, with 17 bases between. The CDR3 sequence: CASTPGAGNYNEQFF. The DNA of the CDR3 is TGCGCCAGCACCCCTGGGGCGGGGAATTACAATGAGCAGTTCTTC.

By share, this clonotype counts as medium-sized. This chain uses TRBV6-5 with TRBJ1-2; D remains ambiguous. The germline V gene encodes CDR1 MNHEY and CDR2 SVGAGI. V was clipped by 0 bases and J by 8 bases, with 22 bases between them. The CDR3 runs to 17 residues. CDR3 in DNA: TGTGCCAGCAGTTACTCCTTTGTTGGTAGCGACCGGCTCGGCTACACCTTC. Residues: CASSYSFVGSDRLGYTF.

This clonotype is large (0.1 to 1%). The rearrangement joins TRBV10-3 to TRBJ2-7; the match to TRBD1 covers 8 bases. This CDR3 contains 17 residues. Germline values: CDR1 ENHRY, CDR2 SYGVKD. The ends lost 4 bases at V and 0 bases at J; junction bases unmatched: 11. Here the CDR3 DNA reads TGTGCCATCAGTGTCCCCGACAGGGGTCAGAGCTCCTACGAGCAGTACTTC. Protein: CAISVPDRGQSSYEQYF.

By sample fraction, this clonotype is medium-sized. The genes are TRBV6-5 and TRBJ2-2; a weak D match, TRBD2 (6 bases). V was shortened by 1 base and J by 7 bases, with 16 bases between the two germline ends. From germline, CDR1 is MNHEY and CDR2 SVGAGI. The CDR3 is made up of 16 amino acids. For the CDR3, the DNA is TGTGCCAGCAGTTACTTCGGCAGGGAGGTCGGCGGGGAGCTGTTTTTT. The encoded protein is CASSYFGREVGGELFF.

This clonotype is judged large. CDR3 protein: CAWSVLRDGELFF. The CDR3 DNA reads as TGTGCCTGGAGTGTACTAAGGGACGGGGAGCTGTTTTTT. This chain links TRBV30 with TRBJ2-2, with D uncertain. V was clipped by 0 bases and J by 7 bases, with 9 bases between them. The CDR3 spans 13 residues. Germline CDR1 and CDR2: GTSNPN and SVGIG (reference sequence).

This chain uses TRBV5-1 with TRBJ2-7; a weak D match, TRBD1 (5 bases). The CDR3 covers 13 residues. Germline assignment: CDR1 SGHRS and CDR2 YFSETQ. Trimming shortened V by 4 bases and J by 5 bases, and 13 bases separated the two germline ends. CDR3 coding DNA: TGCGCCAGCAGCGGAGAAACAGGTGACGAGCAGTACTTC. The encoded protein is CASSGETGDEQYF.

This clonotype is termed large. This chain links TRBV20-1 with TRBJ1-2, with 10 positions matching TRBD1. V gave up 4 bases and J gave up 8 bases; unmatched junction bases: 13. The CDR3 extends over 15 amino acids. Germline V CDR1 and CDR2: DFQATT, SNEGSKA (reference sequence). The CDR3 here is CSANSGTGASNGYTF. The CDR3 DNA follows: TGCAGTGCTAACTCCGGGACAGGGGCGTCTAACGGCTACACCTTC.

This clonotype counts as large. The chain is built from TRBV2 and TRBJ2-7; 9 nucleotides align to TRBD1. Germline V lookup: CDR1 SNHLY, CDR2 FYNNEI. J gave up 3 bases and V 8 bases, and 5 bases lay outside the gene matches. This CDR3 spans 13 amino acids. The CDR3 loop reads CASGGTGYYEQYF. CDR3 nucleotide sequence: TGTGCCAGCGGCGGGACAGGGTACTACGAGCAGTACTTC.